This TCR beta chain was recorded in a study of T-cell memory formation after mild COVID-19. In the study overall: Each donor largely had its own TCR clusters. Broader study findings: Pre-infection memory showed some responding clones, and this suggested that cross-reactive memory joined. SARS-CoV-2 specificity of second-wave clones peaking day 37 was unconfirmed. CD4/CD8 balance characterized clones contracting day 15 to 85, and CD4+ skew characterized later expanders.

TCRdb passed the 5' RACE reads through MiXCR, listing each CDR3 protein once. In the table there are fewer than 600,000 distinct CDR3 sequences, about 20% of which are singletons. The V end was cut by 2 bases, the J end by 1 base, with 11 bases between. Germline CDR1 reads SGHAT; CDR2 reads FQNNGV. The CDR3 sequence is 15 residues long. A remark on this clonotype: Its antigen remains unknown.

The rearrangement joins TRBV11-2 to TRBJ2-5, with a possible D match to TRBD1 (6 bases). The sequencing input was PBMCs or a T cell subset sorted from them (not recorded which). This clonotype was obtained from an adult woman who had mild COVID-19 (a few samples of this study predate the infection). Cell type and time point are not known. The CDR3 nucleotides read TGTGCCAGCAGCTTAACAGGGCCTTTCCAAGAGACCCAGTACTTC. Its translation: CASSLTGPFQETQYF.